This T cell receptor (beta chain) was sequenced in a study of monozygotic twins with inflammatory bowel disease. General study results and limits: Those with IBD had lower TCRbeta diversity (inverse Simpson) than their healthy co-twins did. Comparison of concordant versus discordant twins revealed no difference in repertoire similarity, possibly due to limited power.

Germline CDR1 MNHEY, CDR2 SVGAGI. The CDR3 is made up of 15 amino acids. Template-switch reactions added UMIs with a 6-nucleotide sample barcode. cDNA for TCRalpha and TCRbeta was amplified by nested PCRs of roughly 15 then 8 to 10 cycles. TCRdb processed the 5' RACE reads again and assigns one entry to each CDR3 protein, with no DNA. The sample holds 150,000 to 200,000 distinct CDR3 sequences. Turning to this clonotype: Antigen specificity is unknown.

This receptor was identified in a human donor with ulcerative colitis or Crohn's disease, or a healthy co-twin of an affected twin (not recorded which). The chain recombines TRBV6-5 with TRBJ2-1; as DNA is missing, the TRBD2 call by TCRdb cannot be tested. The sequenced material came from blood. The CDR3 loop reads CASSYGGKVHNEQFF.